What follows are 20 T cell receptor beta chains derived from one specimen sequenced in a study of spatial heterogeneity in lung cancer. TCRdb re-analysed the 5' RACE reads in MiXCR, keeping a single row per CDR3 protein. The sample comprises some 100,000 distinct CDR3 sequences, approximately 8.9% of which are singletons, and 6.9% rests with the top ten. Time point given: sample taken at primary tumor resection. TCRs were sequenced from unsorted whole RNA of tumor, nontumor lung or PBMC. Sample: PBMCs, taken at surgery. These receptors all stem from a male donor with early-stage non-small cell lung cancer.

This chain joins TRBV4-2 and TRBJ2-7; 9 bases agree with TRBD1. Trimming cost V 3 bases and J 7 bases; bases outside gene matches: 10. The CDR3 runs to 15 residues. Germline-derived CDR1 and CDR2 are LGHNA and YNFKEQ. This CDR3 reads CASSHTGQGFREQYF. The CDR3 region has the DNA TGTGCCAGCAGCCACACCGGACAGGGGTTTCGAGAGCAGTACTTC.

The chain carries TRBV29-1 and TRBJ2-5; 8 nucleotides align to TRBD2. Per germline, CDR1 SQVTM and CDR2 ANQGSEA. The CDR3 length is 14 residues. V dropped 2 bases and J dropped 9; count of bases not matched to a gene: 11. CDR3 sequence: CSVERYTQRGSQYF. The CDR3 DNA follows: TGCAGCGTTGAACGGTACACCCAGCGGGGGTCCCAGTACTTC.

This clonotype has only a few counts. V gene TRBV11-2 combines with J gene TRBJ2-7, with 7 nucleotides matching TRBD1. V gave up 4 bases and J gave up 9 bases; unmatched junction bases: 3. This CDR3 has 11 residues. Per the germline V gene, CDR1 is SGHAT and CDR2 is FQNNGV. The chain's CDR3 is CASSSDRVQYF. The CDR3 DNA follows: TGTGCCAGCAGCTCTGACAGGGTGCAGTACTTC.

A few counts support this clonotype. The rearrangement links TRBV10-3 to TRBJ2-1, with D perhaps matching TRBD2 (6 bases). Trimming shortened V by 9 bases and J by 0 bases, and 9 bases separated the two germline ends. Germline lookup yields CDR1 ENHRY and CDR2 SYGVKD. The CDR3 runs 13 residues. CDR3 protein: CAIGGSSYNEQFF. CDR3 DNA sequence: TGTGCCATAGGAGGGAGCTCCTACAATGAGCAGTTCTTC.

This clonotype has a count of ten or more. V is TRBV4-1 and J is TRBJ2-1, with 10 bases lining up with TRBD2. CDR1 is MGHRA and CDR2 is YSYEKL in the germline V gene. After removal of 0 bases from V and 5 bases from J, the junction contained 10 bases not matched to a gene. CDR3 size: 18 residues. The CDR3 DNA is TGCGCCAGCAGCCAAGATCGGCTAGCGGGAGTAGGGAACAATGAGCAGTTCTTC. This gives the protein CASSQDRLAGVGNNEQFF.

This clonotype was seen repeatedly, ten times or more. This rearrangement joins TRBV28 to TRBJ2-3, with unresolved D. The CDR3 has 11 amino acids. From germline, CDR1 is MDHEN and CDR2 SYDVKM. The V and J ends lost 7 bases and 6 bases respectively, with 8 bases between them. Here the CDR3 reads CASTYMDTQYF. The CDR3 bases are TGTGCCAGCACCTATATGGATACGCAGTATTTT.

This clonotype was seen many times. This sequence joins TRBV29-1 and TRBJ2-1; the match to TRBD2 covers 12 bases. Germline CDR1 SQVTM, CDR2 ANQGSEA. The J segment lost 3 bases and the V segment lost 0 bases, leaving 12 bases of the junction unmatched. The CDR3 totals 19 residues. Written as DNA, the CDR3 is TGCAGCGTTGAAGACCACGTGCGACTAGCGGGGGCGATCTACAATGAGCAGTTCTTC. Its translation is CSVEDHVRLAGAIYNEQFF.

This rearrangement joins TRBV7-2 to TRBJ1-6; no clear D. Per the germline V gene, CDR1 is SGHTA and CDR2 is FQGNSA. The length of the CDR3 is 16 residues. V lost 5 bases and J lost 0, with 11 bases in between. The CDR3 nucleotides read TGTGCCAGCAGCCCGGACTTGAGCTCCTATAATTCACCCCTCCACTTT. This sequence encodes CASSPDLSSYNSPLHF. The full variable domain, its missing parts supplied by reference TRBV7-2 and TRBJ1-6, is GAGVSQSPSNKVTEKGKDVELRCDPISGHTALYWYRQSLGQGLEFLIYFQGNSAPDKSGLPSDRFSAERTGGSVSTLTIQRTQQEDSAVYLCASSPDLSSYNSPLHFGNGTRLTVT.

The V gene is TRBV29-1, the J gene TRBJ1-1; 10 nucleotides match TRBD1. The J segment lost 5 bases and the V segment lost 6 bases, leaving 9 bases of the junction unmatched. CDR3 length equals 14 residues. Germline-derived CDR1 and CDR2 are SQVTM and ANQGSEA. CDR3 sequence reads: CSVGTGDGGTEAFF. The DNA of the CDR3 is TGCAGCGTCGGGACAGGGGATGGGGGTACTGAAGCTTTCTTT.

A few counts support this clonotype. This chain uses TRBV5-5 with TRBJ2-2, with no clear D. The CDR3 consists of 15 residues. CDR1 is SGHKS and CDR2 is YYEKEE in the germline V gene (reference sequence). Trimming pared 0 bases from V and 5 bases from J, leaving 11 bases between. CDR3 region: CASSLAYRRTGELFF. As DNA, the CDR3 is TGTGCCAGCAGCTTGGCGTACAGACGGACCGGGGAGCTGTTTTTT. The full variable domain, in which reference TRBV5-5 and TRBJ2-2 provide the parts outside the CDR3, is DAGVTQSPTHLIKTRGQQVTLRCSPISGHKSVSWYQQVLGQGPQFIFQYYEKEERGRGNFPDRFSARQFPNYSSELNVNALLLGDSALYLCASSLAYRRTGELFFGEGSRLTVL.

For this clonotype: A much larger clone sits a single nucleotide away, making a read error possible. This chain links TRBV4-2 with TRBJ2-3, with TRBD2 identical over 8 bases. Germline CDR1 is LGHNA and CDR2 is YNFKEQ. The CDR3 is 15 amino acids. This chain's CDR3 is CVSSQASGSTDTQYF. DNA of the CDR3: TGTGTCAGCAGCCAGGCTAGCGGGAGCACAGATACGCAGTATTTT.

A remark on this clonotype: A read error may explain this, as a much larger clone is one base away. V is TRBV5-4 and J is TRBJ1-3; TRBD1 might be the D (6 bases). The CDR3 has 12 residues. Germline-derived CDR1 and CDR2 are SGHNT and YYREEE (reference sequence). CDR3 in amino acids: CASSQQGNTTYF. CDR3 sequence (DNA): TGTGCCAGCAGCCAACAGGGAAACACCACATATTTT.

This clonotype has more than one count but fewer than ten. V usage is TRBV3-1 and J usage is TRBJ2-7, with D perhaps given as TRBD1 or TRBD2 (5 bases each). Trimming removed 1 base at V and 6 bases at J, with 7 bases between. The CDR3 spans 12 residues. Germline CDR1 reads LGHDT; CDR2 reads YNNKEL (reference sequence). The CDR3 here is CASSQGGVEQYF. In DNA, the CDR3 is TGTGCCAGCAGCCAAGGAGGGGTCGAGCAGTACTTC.

The rearrangement links TRBV7-9 to TRBJ2-1; TRBD2 aligns across 12 bases. Trimming removed 5 bases from V and 9 bases from J; junction bases left unmatched: 5. The germline CDR1 and CDR2 sequences are SEHNR and FQNEAQ (reference sequence). The CDR3 is 14 residues long. This CDR3 is CASSPSGRAGEQFF. The CDR3 DNA reads TGTGCCAGCAGCCCTAGCGGGAGGGCCGGTGAGCAGTTCTTC. The variable domain in full, completed from reference TRBV7-9 and TRBJ2-1, reads DTGVSQNPRHKITKRGQNVTFRCDPISEHNRLYWYRQTLGQGPEFLTYFQNEAQLEKSRLLSDRFSAERPKGSFSTLEIQRTEQGDSAMYLCASSPSGRAGEQFFGPGTRLTVL.

CDR3 amino acids: CASSRGTSGDTQYF. CDR3 in DNA: TGCGCCAGCAGTCGGGGGACTAGCGGAGATACGCAGTATTTT. This rearrangement joins TRBV5-1 to TRBJ2-3; 11 bases are shared with TRBD2. The trim removed 5 bases at V and 5 bases at J, leaving 4 bases unmatched. CDR1 is SGHRS, CDR2 YFSETQ, per germline. This CDR3 is 14 amino acids long.

CDR3 region: CSAQAGVSVEQYF. In DNA form, the CDR3 reads TGCAGTGCTCAAGCGGGAGTGTCCGTCGAGCAGTACTTC. The gene calls are TRBV20-1 and TRBJ2-7, with 8 bases fitting TRBD2. This CDR3 region has 13 residues. Germline V lookup: CDR1 DFQATT, CDR2 SNEGSKA (reference sequence). The ends lost 5 bases at V and 6 bases at J; junction bases unmatched: 9.

This clonotype was detected ten times or more. The V and J genes are TRBV4-1 and TRBJ1-5; D is perhaps TRBD1 (6 bases). V was clipped by 0 bases and J by 9 bases, with 12 bases between them. This CDR3 contains 14 residues. Germline V lookup: CDR1 MGHRA, CDR2 YSYEKL. The CDR3 DNA is TGCGCCAGCAGCCAAGACCTGATACAGGGGCCCCAGCATTTT. Translation: CASSQDLIQGPQHF.

The chain links TRBV10-3 to TRBJ1-1, with 7 bases that match TRBD1. Germline CDR1 ENHRY, CDR2 SYGVKD. The CDR3 runs 14 residues. V was pared by 7 bases and J by 2 bases, with 7 bases of the junction left unmatched. The CDR3: CAITRTGSNTEAFF. CDR3 DNA sequence: TGTGCCATCACCCGGACAGGTTCCAACACTGAAGCTTTCTTT.

This clonotype was detected ten times or more. The CDR3 is CASSTSGDGELFF. The CDR3 coding sequence is TGTGCCAGCAGTACTAGCGGGGACGGGGAGCTGTTTTTT. The chain combines TRBV12-3 or TRBV12-4 with TRBJ2-2; 10 bases map to TRBD2. The V gene end was trimmed by 5 bases and the J gene end by 7 bases; junction bases not matched to a gene: 1. CDR3 size: 13 residues.

V and J are TRBV29-1 and TRBJ2-2; D gene uncertain. V was shortened by 5 bases and J by 2 bases, with 12 bases between the two germline ends. Germline CDR1 is SQVTM and CDR2 is ANQGSEA. The CDR3 spans 14 residues. DNA for the CDR3: TGCAGCGTTTCATTAAGGGTTAACACCGGGGAGCTGTTTTTT. Translating gives CSVSLRVNTGELFF.